This T cell receptor beta chain was sequenced in a study of blood T cell repertoires in COVID-19. Study context: In each case, the material was cDNA or gDNA derived from T cells, B-cell-depleted T cells, or PBMCs.

The CDR3 runs 15 residues. CDR1 is MGHDK, CDR2 SYGVNS, per germline. V lost 2 bases and J lost 4, with 9 bases in between. Sequencing was performed with immunoSEQ multiplex PCR; in TCRdb, only in-frame clones are kept and a portion is missing. This sample has 200,000 to 300,000 clones, with less than 90% found just once. This chain links TRBV25-1 with TRBJ1-6; no clear D gene. This receptor was identified in a man in his 60s with acute or convalescent COVID-19. The specimen was peripheral blood. The CDR3 sequence is CASSEPAGYNSPLHF. Here the CDR3 DNA reads TGTGCCAGCAGTGAACCGGCAGGTTATAATTCACCCCTCCACTTT.